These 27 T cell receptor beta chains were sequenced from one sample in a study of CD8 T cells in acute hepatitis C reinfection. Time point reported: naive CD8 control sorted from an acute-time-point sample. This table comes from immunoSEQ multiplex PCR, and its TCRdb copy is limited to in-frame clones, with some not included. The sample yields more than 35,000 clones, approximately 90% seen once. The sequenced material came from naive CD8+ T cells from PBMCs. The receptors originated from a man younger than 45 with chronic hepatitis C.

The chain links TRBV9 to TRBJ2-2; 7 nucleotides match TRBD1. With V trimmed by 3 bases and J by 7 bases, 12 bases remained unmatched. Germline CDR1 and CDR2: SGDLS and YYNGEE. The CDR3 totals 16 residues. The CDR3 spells CASSAILDRASGELFF. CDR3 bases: TGTGCCAGCAGCGCCATCCTTGACAGGGCGAGCGGGGAGCTGTTTTTT.

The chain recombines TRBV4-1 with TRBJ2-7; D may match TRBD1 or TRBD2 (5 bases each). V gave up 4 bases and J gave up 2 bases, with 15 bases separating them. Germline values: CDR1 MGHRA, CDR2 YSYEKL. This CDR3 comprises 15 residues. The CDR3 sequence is CASSPRGVGAYEQYF. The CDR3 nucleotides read TGCGCCAGCAGCCCTCGTGGGGTGGGGGCCTACGAGCAGTACTTC.

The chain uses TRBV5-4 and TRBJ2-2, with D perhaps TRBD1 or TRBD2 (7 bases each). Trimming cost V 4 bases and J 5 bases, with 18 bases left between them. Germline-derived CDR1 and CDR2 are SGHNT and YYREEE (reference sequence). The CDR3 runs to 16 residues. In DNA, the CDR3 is TGTGCCAGCAGCCCAGGACTAGTCAGGGGGACCGGGGAGCTGTTTTTT. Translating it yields CASSPGLVRGTGELFF.

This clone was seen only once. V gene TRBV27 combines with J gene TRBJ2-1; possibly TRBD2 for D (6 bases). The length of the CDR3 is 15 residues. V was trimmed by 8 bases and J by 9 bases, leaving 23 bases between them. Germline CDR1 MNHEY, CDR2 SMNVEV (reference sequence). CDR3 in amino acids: CASLPLIGTPREQFF. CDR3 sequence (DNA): TGTGCCAGCCTCCCTCTGATCGGGACTCCTCGTGAGCAGTTCTTC.

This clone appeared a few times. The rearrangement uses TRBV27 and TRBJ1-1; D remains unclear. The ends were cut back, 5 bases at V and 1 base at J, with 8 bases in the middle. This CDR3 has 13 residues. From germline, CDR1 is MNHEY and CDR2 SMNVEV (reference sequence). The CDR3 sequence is CASSQTSNTEAFF. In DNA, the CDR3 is TGTGCCAGCAGTCAGACCTCGAACACTGAAGCTTTCTTT.

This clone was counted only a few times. The CDR3 DNA is TGTGCCAGCAGTGCGGCTCTCTATGGCTACACCTTC. Translation: CASSAALYGYTF. The gene calls are TRBV25-1 and TRBJ1-2; D is undetermined. V shed 4 bases and J shed 4 bases, with 7 bases lying between them. Germline V gene lookup returns CDR1 MGHDK and CDR2 SYGVNS. The CDR3 spans 12 residues.

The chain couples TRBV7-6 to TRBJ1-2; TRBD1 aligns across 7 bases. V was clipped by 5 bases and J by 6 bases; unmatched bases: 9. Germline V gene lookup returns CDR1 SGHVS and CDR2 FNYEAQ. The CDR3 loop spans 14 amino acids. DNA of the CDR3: TGTGCCAGCAGCCCCTCAGGGGGGTACGATGGCTACACCTTC. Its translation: CASSPSGGYDGYTF.

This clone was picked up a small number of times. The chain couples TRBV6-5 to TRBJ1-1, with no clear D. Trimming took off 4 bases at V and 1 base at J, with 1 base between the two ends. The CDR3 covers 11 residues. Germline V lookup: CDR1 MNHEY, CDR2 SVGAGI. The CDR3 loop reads CASSSNTEAFF. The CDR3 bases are TGTGCCAGCAGTTCGAACACTGAAGCTTTCTTT.

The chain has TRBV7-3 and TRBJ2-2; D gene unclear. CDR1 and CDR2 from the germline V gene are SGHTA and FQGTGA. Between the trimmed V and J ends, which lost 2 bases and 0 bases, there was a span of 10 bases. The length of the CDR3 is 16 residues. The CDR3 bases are TGTGCCAGCAGCTTAGGGCTAGGGCCGAACACCGGGGAGCTGTTTTTT. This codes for CASSLGLGPNTGELFF.

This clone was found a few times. The CDR3 DNA follows: TGCGCCAGCAGCCAAGAAAGAGTGGAGCTTGATAGCAATCAGCCCCAGCATTTT. This codes for CASSQERVELDSNQPQHF. The rearrangement uses TRBV4-1 and TRBJ1-5; D is unresolved. The CDR3 loop spans 18 amino acids. V was trimmed by 0 bases and J by 0 bases, leaving 15 bases between them. Germline CDR1 is MGHRA and CDR2 is YSYEKL.

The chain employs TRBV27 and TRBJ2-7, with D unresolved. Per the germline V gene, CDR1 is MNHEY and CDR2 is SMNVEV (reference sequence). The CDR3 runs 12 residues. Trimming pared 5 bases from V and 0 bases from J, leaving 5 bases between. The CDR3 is CASSLDSYEQYF. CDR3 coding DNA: TGTGCCAGCAGTCTCGACTCCTACGAGCAGTACTTC.

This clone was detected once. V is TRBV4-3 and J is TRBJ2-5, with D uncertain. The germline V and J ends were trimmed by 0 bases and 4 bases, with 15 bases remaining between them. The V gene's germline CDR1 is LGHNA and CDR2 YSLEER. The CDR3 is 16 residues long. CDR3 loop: CASSQDGPLYGETQYF. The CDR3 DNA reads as TGCGCCAGCAGCCAAGATGGACCCCTTTACGGAGAGACCCAGTACTTC.

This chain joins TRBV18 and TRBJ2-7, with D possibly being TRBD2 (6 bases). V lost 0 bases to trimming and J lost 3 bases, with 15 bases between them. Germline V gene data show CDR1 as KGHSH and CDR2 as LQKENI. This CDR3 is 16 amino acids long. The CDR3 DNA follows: TGTGCCAGCTCACCACCCGGCGGTAGCGGATACTACGAGCAGTACTTC. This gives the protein CASSPPGGSGYYEQYF.

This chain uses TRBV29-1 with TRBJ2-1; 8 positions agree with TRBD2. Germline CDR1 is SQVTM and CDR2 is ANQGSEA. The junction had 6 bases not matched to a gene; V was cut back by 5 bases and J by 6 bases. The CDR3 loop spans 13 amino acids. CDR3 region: CSVTRLASNEQFF. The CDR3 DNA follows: TGCAGCGTTACCCGACTAGCGAGCAATGAGCAGTTCTTC.

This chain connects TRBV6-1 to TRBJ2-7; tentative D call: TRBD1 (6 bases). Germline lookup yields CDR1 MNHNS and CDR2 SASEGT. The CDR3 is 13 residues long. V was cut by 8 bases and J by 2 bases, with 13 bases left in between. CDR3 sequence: CASAESGAYEQYF. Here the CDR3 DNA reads TGTGCCAGCGCCGAATCAGGGGCCTACGAGCAGTACTTC.

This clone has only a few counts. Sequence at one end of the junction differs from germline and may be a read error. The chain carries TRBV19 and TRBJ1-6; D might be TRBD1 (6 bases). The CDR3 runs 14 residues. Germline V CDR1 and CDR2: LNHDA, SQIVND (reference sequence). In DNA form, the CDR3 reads TGTGCCAGTAGTATGCAGGGGAGTAATACACCCCTCCACTTT. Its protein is CASSMQGSNTPLHF.

The CDR3 spells CASSAGPFLTDTQYF. The CDR3 DNA reads TGTGCCAGCAGTGCGGGGCCCTTCCTCACAGATACGCAGTATTTT. This rearrangement joins TRBV27 to TRBJ2-3; tentatively, D is TRBD2 (6 bases). The CDR3 has 15 amino acids. Trimming took 5 bases from V and 2 from J, leaving 14 bases between them. Per germline, CDR1 MNHEY and CDR2 SMNVEV (reference sequence).

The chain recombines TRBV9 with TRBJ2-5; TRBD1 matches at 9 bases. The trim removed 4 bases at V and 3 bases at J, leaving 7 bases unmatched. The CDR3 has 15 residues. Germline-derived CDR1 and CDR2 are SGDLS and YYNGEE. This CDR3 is CASSKTGTGKETQYF. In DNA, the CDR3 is TGTGCCAGCAGCAAAACCGGGACAGGGAAAGAGACCCAGTACTTC.

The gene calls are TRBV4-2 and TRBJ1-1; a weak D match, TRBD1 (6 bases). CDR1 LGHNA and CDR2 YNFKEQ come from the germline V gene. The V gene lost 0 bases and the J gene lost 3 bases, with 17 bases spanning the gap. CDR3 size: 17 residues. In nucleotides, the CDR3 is TGTGCCAGCAGCCAAGATCCCCCACAGGGAGGGTACACTGAAGCTTTCTTT. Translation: CASSQDPPQGGYTEAFF.

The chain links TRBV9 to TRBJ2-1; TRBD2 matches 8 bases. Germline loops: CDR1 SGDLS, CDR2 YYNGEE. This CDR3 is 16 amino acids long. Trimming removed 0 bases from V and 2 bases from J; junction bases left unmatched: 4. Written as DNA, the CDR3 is TGTGCCAGCAGCGTAGTAGGTAGCGGGACCTACAATGAGCAGTTCTTC. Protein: CASSVVGSGTYNEQFF.

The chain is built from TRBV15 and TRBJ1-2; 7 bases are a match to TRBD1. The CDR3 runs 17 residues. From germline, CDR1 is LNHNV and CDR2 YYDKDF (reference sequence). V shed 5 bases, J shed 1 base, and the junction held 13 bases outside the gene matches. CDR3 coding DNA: TGTGCCACCAGCCCGTTGGGGGGGGACAGTTTTAACTATGGCTACACCTTC. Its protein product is CATSPLGGDSFNYGYTF.

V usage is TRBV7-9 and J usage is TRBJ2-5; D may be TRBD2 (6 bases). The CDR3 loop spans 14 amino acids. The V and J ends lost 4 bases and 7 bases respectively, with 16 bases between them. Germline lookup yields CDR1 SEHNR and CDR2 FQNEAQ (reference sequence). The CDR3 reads CASSSKSDGGTQYF. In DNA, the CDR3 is TGTGCCAGCAGCTCAAAGTCGGACGGGGGGACCCAGTACTTC. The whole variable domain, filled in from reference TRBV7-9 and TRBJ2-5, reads DTGVSQNPRHKITKRGQNVTFRCDPISEHNRLYWYRQTLGQGPEFLTYFQNEAQLEKSRLLSDRFSAERPKGSFSTLEIQRTEQGDSAMYLCASSSKSDGGTQYFGPGTRLLVL.

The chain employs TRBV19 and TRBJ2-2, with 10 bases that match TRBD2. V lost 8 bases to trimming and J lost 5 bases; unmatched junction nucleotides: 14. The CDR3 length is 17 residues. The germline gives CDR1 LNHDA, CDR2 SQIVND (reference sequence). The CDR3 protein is CASVNVQREGRTGELFF. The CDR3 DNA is TGTGCCAGTGTTAACGTCCAGCGGGAGGGCCGTACCGGGGAGCTGTTTTTT.

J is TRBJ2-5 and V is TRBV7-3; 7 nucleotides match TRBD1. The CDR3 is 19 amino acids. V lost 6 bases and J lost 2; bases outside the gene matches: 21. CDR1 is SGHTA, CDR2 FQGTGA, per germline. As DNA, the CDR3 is TGTGCCAGCAGACCCGGGACAGAAAGACCGGAGCTTAAACAAGAGACCCAGTACTTC. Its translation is CASRPGTERPELKQETQYF.

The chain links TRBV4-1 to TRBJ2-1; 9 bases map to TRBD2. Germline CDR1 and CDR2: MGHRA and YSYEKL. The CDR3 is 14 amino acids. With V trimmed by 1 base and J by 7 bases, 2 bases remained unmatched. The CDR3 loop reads CASSQGLAANEQFF. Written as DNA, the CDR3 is TGCGCCAGCAGCCAAGGACTAGCGGCGAATGAGCAGTTCTTC.

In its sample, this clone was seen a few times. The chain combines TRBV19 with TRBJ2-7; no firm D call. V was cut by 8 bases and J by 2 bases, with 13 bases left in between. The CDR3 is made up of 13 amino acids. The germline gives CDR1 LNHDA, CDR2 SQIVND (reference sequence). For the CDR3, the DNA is TGTGCCAGTGTAGGCGGAAACACCTACGAGCAGTACTTC. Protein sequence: CASVGGNTYEQYF.

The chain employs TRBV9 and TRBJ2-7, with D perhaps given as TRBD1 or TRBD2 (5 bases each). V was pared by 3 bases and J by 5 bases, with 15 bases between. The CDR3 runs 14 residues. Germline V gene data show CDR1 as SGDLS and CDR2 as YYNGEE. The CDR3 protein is CASSGSGTPDEQYF. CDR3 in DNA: TGTGCCAGCAGCGGATCCGGGACCCCCGACGAGCAGTACTTC.